The rows below give T cell receptor beta chains drawn from one sample of a study of CD8 T cells in ankylosing spondylitis. TCRdb re-called the 5' RACE reads with MiXCR, one entry per CDR3 protein. The data contain more than 650,000 distinct CDR3 sequences, around 11% of them singletons. Sequencing used blood, either unsorted or a sorted T cell fraction (not recorded which). These receptors were obtained from a male donor with ankylosing spondylitis. CDR3s include the opening cysteine and the closing phenylalanine or tryptophan. Each record gives: clone size, J gene, D gene, V gene, CDR3 protein, CDR3 DNA. A D gene is named only where the DNA matches it firmly. Clone size is stated in some rows and not others, as once, few, many or a class when expanded.

>NA|TRBJ2-5|NA|TRBV5-1
CASSLQTPWETQYF
TGCGCCAGCAGCTTGCAAACACCTTGGGAGACCCAGTACTTC
>few|TRBJ2-7|NA|TRBV20-1
CSANHPSDTYEQYF
TGCAGTGCTAACCACCCGTCAGATACTTACGAGCAGTACTTC
>few|TRBJ2-2|NA|TRBV4-2
CASSQGQGGPGELFF
TGTGCCAGCAGCCAAGGACAGGGAGGGCCCGGGGAGCTGTTTTTT
>many|TRBJ1-2|NA|TRBV20-1
CSAVKVSSDYGYTF
TGCAGTGCTGTCAAGGTCTCCTCCGACTATGGCTACACCTTC
>NA|TRBJ2-1|NA|TRBV20-1
CSARDDRSYNEQFF
TGCAGTGCTCGGGACGACAGGTCCTACAATGAGCAGTTCTTC
>many|TRBJ2-3|NA|TRBV7-2
CASSRTYTQYF
TGTGCCAGCAGCAGGACTTATACGCAGTATTTT
>NA|TRBJ2-5|TRBD2|TRBV20-1
CSARDPGLAGGLGETQYF
TGCAGTGCTAGGGACCCGGGACTAGCGGGGGGTTTAGGGGAGACCCAGTACTTC
>many|TRBJ2-7|NA|TRBV5-1
CASSLELGGGSFPYEQYF
TGCGCCAGCAGCTTGGAACTAGGGGGCGGGAGTTTCCCCTACGAGCAGTACTTC
>many|TRBJ1-2|TRBD1|TRBV29-1
CSVSGTGYGYTF
TGCAGCGTGTCCGGGACAGGCTATGGCTACACCTTC
>few|TRBJ2-3|TRBD2|TRBV6-2/TRBV6-3
CASSFWRGAEDTQYF
TGTGCCAGCAGTTTTTGGCGGGGGGCTGAAGATACGCAGTATTTT
>few|TRBJ2-7|TRBD1|TRBV10-3
CAISDGTGVYEQYF
TGTGCCATCAGTGATGGGACAGGGGTTTACGAGCAGTACTTC
>NA|TRBJ2-3|NA|TRBV9
CASSVGDPQYF
TGTGCCAGCAGCGTAGGCGACCCGCAGTATTTT
>NA|TRBJ2-1|NA|TRBV29-1
CSVGTESYNEQFF
TGCAGCGTTGGGACGGAGTCCTACAATGAGCAGTTCTTC
>NA|TRBJ2-1|NA|TRBV20-1
CSAGAGPGEQFF
TGCAGTGCTGGGGCGGGGCCCGGTGAGCAGTTCTTC
>NA|TRBJ2-6|NA|TRBV29-1
CSVEDFRGGGANVLTF
TGCAGCGTTGAAGATTTCAGGGGAGGTGGGGCCAACGTCCTGACTTTC
>many|TRBJ2-3|NA|TRBV5-1
CASSLNSKTDTQYF
TGCGCCAGCAGCTTGAACAGCAAAACAGATACGCAGTATTTT
>NA|TRBJ2-1|TRBD2|TRBV24-1
CATSESSGRAYNEQFF
TGTGCCACCAGTGAGTCTAGCGGAAGGGCCTACAATGAGCAGTTCTTC
>few|TRBJ2-1|NA|TRBV5-1
CASSLAGRQYNEQFF
TGCGCCAGCAGCTTGGCGGGCAGGCAATACAATGAGCAGTTCTTC
>NA|TRBJ2-2|NA|TRBV20-1
CSARRQVAGELFF
TGCAGTGCTAGACGACAGGTGGCCGGGGAGCTGTTTTTT
>many|TRBJ1-5|NA|TRBV7-2
CASSLQYNQPQHF
TGTGCCAGCAGCTTACAATATAATCAGCCCCAGCATTTT
>NA|TRBJ2-2|NA|TRBV5-4
CASQWAAGTGELFF
TGTGCCAGCCAATGGGCGGCCGGCACCGGGGAGCTGTTTTTT
>NA|TRBJ2-2|NA|TRBV5-6
CASSFYGFNTGELFF
TGTGCCAGCAGCTTTTACGGTTTCAACACCGGGGAGCTGTTTTTT
>NA|TRBJ2-3|TRBD1|TRBV4-3
CASSQDWGQGKRGDTQYF
TGCGCCAGCAGCCAAGATTGGGGACAGGGGAAGAGGGGAGATACGCAGTATTTT
>many|TRBJ2-7|NA|TRBV20-1
CSASPGVSYEQYF
TGCAGTGCTAGCCCAGGGGTCTCCTACGAGCAGTACTTC
>few|TRBJ2-1|TRBD2|TRBV28
CASSLSLGLGTYEQFF
TGTGCCAGCAGCCTAAGCCTGGGACTAGGAACGTATGAGCAGTTCTTC
>few|TRBJ2-2|TRBD1|TRBV6-5
CASSLGGTGANTGELFF
TGTGCCAGCAGTTTAGGCGGGACAGGTGCTAACACCGGGGAGCTGTTTTTT
>NA|TRBJ1-2|TRBD1|TRBV7-6
CASSLAEGQGADGYTF
TGTGCCAGCAGCTTAGCGGAAGGACAGGGGGCGGATGGCTACACCTTC
>few|TRBJ1-5|TRBD1|TRBV7-2
CASSRTGGPNQPQHF
TGTGCCAGCAGCCGAACAGGGGGGCCGAATCAGCCCCAGCATTTT
>NA|TRBJ2-7|TRBD1|TRBV3-1
CASSQGQGEFYEQYF
TGTGCCAGCAGCCAAGGACAGGGTGAATTCTACGAGCAGTACTTC
>many|TRBJ2-5|NA|TRBV15
CATSSREETQYF
TGTGCCACCAGCAGCAGGGAAGAGACCCAGTACTTC
>few|TRBJ2-5|NA|TRBV4-3
CASSQETMTTQYF
TGCGCCAGCAGCCAAGAGACGATGACGACCCAGTACTTC
>many|TRBJ2-5|TRBD2|TRBV20-1
CSAGGTSGGRETQYF
TGCAGTGCGGGAGGGACTAGCGGGGGAAGGGAGACCCAGTACTTC
>NA|TRBJ2-5|NA|TRBV19
CATRLGAGETQYF
TGTGCCACCCGACTGGGAGCCGGAGAGACCCAGTACTTC
>few|TRBJ2-7|NA|TRBV29-1
CSARMGATVSYEQYF
TGCAGCGCTAGGATGGGAGCGACGGTTTCCTACGAGCAGTACTTC
>NA|TRBJ2-5|NA|TRBV7-9
CASSSTRGSGETQYF
TGTGCCAGCAGCTCCACCCGGGGGTCCGGAGAGACCCAGTACTTC
>few|TRBJ1-2|TRBD1|TRBV10-3
CAIAGTGNYGYTF
TGTGCCATCGCCGGGACAGGGAACTATGGCTACACCTTC
>few|TRBJ2-1|TRBD2|TRBV6-1
CASSPPGTRPYNEQFF
TGTGCCAGCAGCCCACCCGGGACTAGGCCATACAATGAGCAGTTCTTC
>few|TRBJ1-2|TRBD1|TRBV12-3/TRBV12-4
CASSPGQMIANYGYTF
TGTGCCAGCAGTCCGGGACAGATGATAGCTAACTATGGCTACACCTTC
>many|TRBJ2-7|NA|TRBV6-5
CASSYLFEQYF
TGTGCCAGCAGTTACTTGTTCGAGCAGTACTTC
>NA|TRBJ2-7|NA|TRBV7-9
CASSLAGRVTDEQYF
TGTGCCAGCAGCTTAGCTGGCAGGGTAACTGACGAGCAGTACTTC
>few|TRBJ2-2|TRBD1|TRBV4-3
CASSPSRGTGELFF
TGCGCCAGCAGCCCTAGCAGGGGGACCGGGGAGCTGTTTTTT
>few|TRBJ2-1|NA|TRBV5-6
CASSSRTGYYNEQFF
TGTGCCAGCAGCTCCCGGACGGGATACTACAATGAGCAGTTCTTC
>many|TRBJ1-5|NA|TRBV16
CASSQPSIFNQPQHF
TGTGCCAGCAGCCAACCGTCCATATTCAATCAGCCCCAGCATTTT
>NA|TRBJ2-7|NA|TRBV4-1
CASSQGNTGYEQYF
TGCGCCAGCAGCCAGGGGAATACAGGGTACGAGCAGTACTTC
>few|TRBJ1-6|NA|TRBV6-1
CATDTRSPLHF
TGTGCCACCGATACACGATCACCCCTCCACTTT
>NA|TRBJ2-3|NA|TRBV20-1
CSATTFDSTDTQYF
TGCAGTGCTACCACTTTCGATAGCACAGATACGCAGTATTTT
>few|TRBJ2-1|NA|TRBV20-1
CSAKGRAYNEQFF
TGCAGTGCTAAGGGCAGGGCCTACAATGAGCAGTTCTTC
>once|TRBJ2-5|NA|TRBV18
CASSPLRDLETQYF
TGTGCCAGCTCACCCCTCCGGGACCTTGAGACCCAGTACTTC
>few|TRBJ1-1|NA|TRBV6-5
CASSQRHSGAFF
TGTGCCAGCAGTCAACGGCATTCAGGAGCTTTCTTT
>NA|TRBJ2-1|NA|TRBV20-1
CSASLASGGHEQFF
TGCAGTGCTAGCCTGGCCTCGGGGGGCCATGAGCAGTTCTTC
>many|TRBJ2-7|NA|TRBV5-1
CASSLSSGTYEQYF
TGTGCCAGCAGCTTGAGTTCCGGGACCTACGAGCAGTACTTC
>few|TRBJ2-3|TRBD2|TRBV7-8
CASSSLYPTSGSTDTQYF
TGTGCCAGCAGCTCATTATACCCGACTAGCGGGAGCACAGATACGCAGTATTTT